The 19 T cell receptor beta chains below all came from one sample that was sequenced in a study of blood T cells in healthy people across ages. A J-beta primer mix and a sample-barcoded 5' primer were used in a second PCR of roughly 7 to 12 cycles. TCRdb re-called the 5' RACE reads with MiXCR, one entry per CDR3 protein. The sample lists 1.5 million or so distinct CDR3 sequences; 35% to 45% were seen once. Sequencing was carried out using blood. These receptors were obtained from a woman under 30 in good health.

This chain links TRBV15 with TRBJ1-2; D not certain. The CDR3 is 12 residues long. CDR1 is LNHNV and CDR2 is YYDKDF in the germline V gene (reference sequence). The V end was cut by 1 base, the J end by 4 bases, with 4 bases between. The chain's CDR3 is CATSRGGYGYTF. Written as DNA, the CDR3 is TGTGCCACCAGCAGAGGTGGCTATGGCTACACCTTC.

The chain carries TRBV12-3 or TRBV12-4 and TRBJ1-1; possible D gene TRBD1, 6 bases. CDR3 length equals 14 residues. Deletions cut 3 bases from V and 4 bases from J, with 12 bases between. This chain's CDR3 is CASSFWGLGTEAFF. Written as DNA, the CDR3 is TGTGCCAGCAGTTTCTGGGGGCTGGGCACTGAAGCTTTCTTT.

This sequence joins TRBV29-1 and TRBJ2-3; 9 nucleotides line up with TRBD1. Germline CDR1 SQVTM, CDR2 ANQGSEA. V dropped 5 bases and J dropped 2; count of bases not matched to a gene: 5. CDR3 length equals 14 residues. The CDR3 spells CSVHRTGATDTQYF. Written as DNA, the CDR3 is TGCAGCGTTCACCGGACAGGGGCCACAGATACGCAGTATTTT.

This chain connects TRBV4-1 to TRBJ2-7; D is uncertain. The CDR3 extends over 14 amino acids. V was trimmed by 0 bases and J by 6 bases, leaving 12 bases between them. Germline loops: CDR1 MGHRA, CDR2 YSYEKL. The CDR3 loop is CASSQDLGAPEQYF. The CDR3, as DNA: TGCGCCAGCAGCCAAGATCTCGGAGCGCCCGAGCAGTACTTC.

The chain recombines TRBV18 with TRBJ2-5; D call uncertain. The CDR3 contains 12 residues. The V end lost 8 bases, the J end lost 4 bases, and 11 bases lay between the germline ends. Germline CDR1 and CDR2: KGHSH and LQKENI. CDR3 DNA: TGTGCCAGCGCCGAGAGGATAGAGACCCAGTACTTC. Residues: CASAERIETQYF. Full variable domain (missing parts from reference TRBV18 and TRBJ2-5): NAGVMQNPRHLVRRRGQEARLRCSPMKGHSHVYWYRQLPEEGLKFMVYLQKENIIDESGMPKERFSAEFPKEGPSILRIQQVVRGDSAAYFCASAERIETQYFGPGTRLLVL.

This clonotype was seen a few times. The chain is built from TRBV4-3 and TRBJ2-7; TRBD2 matches at 13 bases. V dropped 2 bases and J dropped 4; count of bases not matched to a gene: 5. Germline V lookup: CDR1 LGHNA, CDR2 YSLEER. The CDR3 covers 16 residues. DNA for the CDR3: TGCGCCAGCAGCCAACAACCGGGACTAGCGGGATACGAGCAGTACTTC. Amino acid sequence: CASSQQPGLAGYEQYF.

This clonotype occurred once. An end of the junction differs from the germline gene, which may be a read error. This rearrangement joins TRBV10-3 to TRBJ1-2; 10 positions agree with TRBD1. Germline CDR1 is ENHRY and CDR2 is SYGVKD. The CDR3 loop spans 14 amino acids. The CDR3 nucleotides read TGTGCCATCAGTGGACAGGGGGCTAACCATGGCTACACCTTC. As protein: CAISGQGANHGYTF.

CDR3 sequence (DNA): TGTGCCAGCAGCGGCAGCGGGAGGGGTTATGAGCAGTTCTTC. It is translated as CASSGSGRGYEQFF. The V and J genes are TRBV6-6 and TRBJ2-1, with 10 bases identical to TRBD2. The ends lost 6 bases at V and 8 bases at J; junction bases unmatched: 7. The CDR3 contains 14 residues. Looked up from germline, CDR1 is MNHNY and CDR2 is SVGAGI (reference sequence).

V gene TRBV5-1 combines with J gene TRBJ2-5; 9 positions match TRBD2. Trimming took 4 bases from V and 2 from J; bases not matched to a gene: 6. The CDR3 contains 15 residues. Germline V CDR1 and CDR2: SGHRS, YFSETQ. Here the CDR3 DNA reads TGCGCCAGCAGCCAAACGACTAGCGGACAAGAGACCCAGTACTTC. Residues: CASSQTTSGQETQYF.

This chain joins TRBV10-3 and TRBJ2-2; tentatively, D is TRBD1 or TRBD2 (6 bases each). Trimming pared 0 bases from V and 6 bases from J, leaving 14 bases between. The CDR3 is 16 residues long. Germline V gene data show CDR1 as ENHRY and CDR2 as SYGVKD. CDR3 sequence reads: CAISESTRGGSGELFF. Written as DNA, the CDR3 is TGTGCCATCAGTGAGTCGACTCGAGGGGGGTCCGGGGAGCTGTTTTTT.

This clonotype was picked up a small number of times. This chain uses TRBV6-1 with TRBJ1-5; D is unclear. Germline-derived CDR1 and CDR2 are MNHNS and SASEGT. The V gene lost 3 bases and the J gene lost 1 base, with 7 bases spanning the gap. This CDR3 has 14 amino acids. This CDR3 reads CASSDRPSNQPQHF. The CDR3, as DNA: TGTGCCAGCAGTGACCGGCCCAGCAATCAGCCCCAGCATTTT.

The genes are TRBV7-2 and TRBJ2-3; no reliable D call. The germline gives CDR1 SGHTA, CDR2 FQGNSA. The CDR3 has 16 amino acids. Trimming took off 5 bases at V and 3 bases at J, with 18 bases between the two ends. CDR3 DNA sequence: TGTGCCAGCAGCCCAGGACCAGTCCTAAGGACAGATACGCAGTATTTT. Its translation: CASSPGPVLRTDTQYF.

In this sample, this clonotype turned up a few times. The chain recombines TRBV20-1 with TRBJ2-7; unclear D gene. Per the germline V gene, CDR1 is DFQATT and CDR2 is SNEGSKA (reference sequence). This CDR3 is 14 amino acids long. The germline V and J ends were trimmed by 6 bases and 5 bases, with 20 bases remaining between them. CDR3 protein: CSATSPTFLHEQYF. DNA of the CDR3: TGCAGTGCCACGTCCCCCACCTTCCTCCACGAGCAGTACTTC.

This clonotype appeared a few times. The rearrangement links TRBV6-5 to TRBJ2-1; D is ambiguous. The CDR3 contains 14 residues. The germline V gene encodes CDR1 MNHEY and CDR2 SVGAGI. V was pared by 6 bases and J by 6 bases, with 15 bases between. The CDR3 region is CASRINSDPNEQFF. The CDR3 nucleotides read TGTGCCAGCAGGATAAACAGTGACCCCAATGAGCAGTTCTTC.

This clonotype was seen a handful of times. The chain employs TRBV28 and TRBJ1-2; 10 bases align to TRBD1. Trimming removed 2 bases from V and 3 bases from J; junction bases left unmatched: 3. The CDR3 sequence is 15 residues long. The germline gives CDR1 MDHEN, CDR2 SYDVKM. The CDR3 is CASSLPDRGDYGYTF. DNA of the CDR3: TGTGCCAGCAGTTTACCGGACAGGGGGGACTATGGCTACACCTTC.

In its sample, this clonotype was seen a few times. The chain carries TRBV12-3 or TRBV12-4 and TRBJ1-1; 12 positions match TRBD1. After removal of 3 bases from V and 3 bases from J, the junction contained 5 bases not matched to a gene. The CDR3 consists of 16 residues. CDR3 region: CASSLGQGAFDTEAFF. DNA for the CDR3: TGTGCCAGCAGTTTGGGACAGGGGGCTTTCGACACTGAAGCTTTCTTT.

The rearrangement joins TRBV20-1 to TRBJ1-5; D call uncertain. V lost 1 base, J lost 3 bases, and 19 bases lay in between. Per germline, CDR1 DFQATT and CDR2 SNEGSKA (reference sequence). The CDR3 is 17 residues long. Here the CDR3 reads CSARVEVGVVTNQPQHF. In DNA, the CDR3 is TGCAGTGCTAGAGTCGAGGTTGGGGTTGTCACCAATCAGCCCCAGCATTTT.

This clonotype was counted a few times. The rearrangement uses TRBV6-2 or TRBV6-3 and TRBJ1-1; 9 bases fit TRBD1. Germline lookup yields CDR1 MNHEY and CDR2 SVGEGT. Trimming at V came to 2 bases and at J to 3 bases, leaving 7 bases not matched to a gene. The CDR3 contains 16 residues. The CDR3 protein is CASSYQRTGDHTEAFF. CDR3 nucleotides: TGTGCCAGCAGTTACCAACGGACAGGGGACCACACTGAAGCTTTCTTT.

The chain recombines TRBV6-6 with TRBJ1-6; D is undetermined. The V gene lost 0 bases and the J gene lost 0 bases, with 9 bases spanning the gap. The CDR3 is 17 residues long. The germline gives CDR1 MNHNY, CDR2 SVGAGI (reference sequence). The CDR3 nucleotides are TGTGCCAGCAGTTACTCGGGCCCAGGCTCCTATAATTCACCCCTCCACTTT. The encoded protein is CASSYSGPGSYNSPLHF.